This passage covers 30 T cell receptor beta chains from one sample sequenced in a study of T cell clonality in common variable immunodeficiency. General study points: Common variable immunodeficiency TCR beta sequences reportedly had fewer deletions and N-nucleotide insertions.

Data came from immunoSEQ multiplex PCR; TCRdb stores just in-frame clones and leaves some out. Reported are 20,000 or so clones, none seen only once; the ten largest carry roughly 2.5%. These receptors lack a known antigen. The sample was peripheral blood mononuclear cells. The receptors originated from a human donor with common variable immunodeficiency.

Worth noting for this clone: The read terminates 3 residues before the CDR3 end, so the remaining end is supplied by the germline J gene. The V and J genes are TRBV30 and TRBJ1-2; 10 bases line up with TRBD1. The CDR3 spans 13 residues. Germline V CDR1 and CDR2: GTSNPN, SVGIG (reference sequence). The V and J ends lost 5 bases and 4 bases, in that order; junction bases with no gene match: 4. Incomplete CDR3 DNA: TGTGCCTGGGGGACAGGGGTTTCCTATGGC. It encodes CAWGTGVSYG. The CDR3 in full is CAWGTGVSYGYTF. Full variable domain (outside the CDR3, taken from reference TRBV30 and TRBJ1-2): SQTIHQWPATLVQPVGSPLSLECTVEGTSNPNLYWYRQAAGRGLQLLFYSVGIGQISSEVPQNLSASRPQDRQFILSSKKLLLSDSGFYLCAWGTGVSYGYTFGSGTRLTVV.

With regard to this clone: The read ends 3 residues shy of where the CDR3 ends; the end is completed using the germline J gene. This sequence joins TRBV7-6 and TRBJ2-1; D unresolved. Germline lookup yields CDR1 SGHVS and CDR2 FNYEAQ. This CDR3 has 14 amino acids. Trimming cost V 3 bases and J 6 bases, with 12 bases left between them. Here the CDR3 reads CASSFGPVGNEQFF. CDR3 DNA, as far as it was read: TGTGCCAGCAGCTTTGGGCCTGTCGGCAATGAG. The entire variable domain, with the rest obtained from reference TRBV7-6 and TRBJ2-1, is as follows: GAGVSQSPRYKVTKRGQDVALRCDPISGHVSLYWYRQALGQGPEFLTYFNYEAQQDKSGLPNDRFSAERPEGSISTLTIQRTEQRDSAMYRCASSFGPVGNEQFFGPGTRLTVL.

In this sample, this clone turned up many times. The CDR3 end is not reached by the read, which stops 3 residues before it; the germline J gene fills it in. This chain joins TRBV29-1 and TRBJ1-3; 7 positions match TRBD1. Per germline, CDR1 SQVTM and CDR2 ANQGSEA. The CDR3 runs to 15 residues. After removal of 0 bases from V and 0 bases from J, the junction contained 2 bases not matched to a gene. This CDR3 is CSVEDGTVSGNTIYF. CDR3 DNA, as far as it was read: TGCAGCGTTGAAGACGGGACAGTCTCTGGAAACACC.

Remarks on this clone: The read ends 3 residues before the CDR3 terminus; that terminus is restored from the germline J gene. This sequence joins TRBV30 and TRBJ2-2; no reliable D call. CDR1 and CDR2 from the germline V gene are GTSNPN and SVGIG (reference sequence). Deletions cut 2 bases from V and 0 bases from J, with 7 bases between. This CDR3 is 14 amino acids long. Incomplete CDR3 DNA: TGTGCCTGGAGTAGCCAATCGAACACCGGGGAG. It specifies CAWSSQSNTGE. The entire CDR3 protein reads CAWSSQSNTGELFF.

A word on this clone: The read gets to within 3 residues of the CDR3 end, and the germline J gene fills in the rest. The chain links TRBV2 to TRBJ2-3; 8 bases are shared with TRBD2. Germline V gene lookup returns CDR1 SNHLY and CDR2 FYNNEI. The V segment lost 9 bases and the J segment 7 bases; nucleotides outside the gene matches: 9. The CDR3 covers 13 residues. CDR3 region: CASSGGRVNTQYF. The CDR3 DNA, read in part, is TGTGCCAGTTCGGGGGGGAGAGTGAATACG.

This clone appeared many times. Incomplete CDR3 DNA: TGTGCCAGCAGCTTAGGCGGTGAT. It is translated as CASSLGGD. In full, the CDR3 reads CASSLGGDQYF. The rearrangement links TRBV11-2 to TRBJ2-4; D not certain. The read terminates 3 residues before the CDR3 end, so the remaining end is supplied by the germline J gene. CDR1 is SGHAT and CDR2 is FQNNGV in the germline V gene. The CDR3 totals 11 residues.

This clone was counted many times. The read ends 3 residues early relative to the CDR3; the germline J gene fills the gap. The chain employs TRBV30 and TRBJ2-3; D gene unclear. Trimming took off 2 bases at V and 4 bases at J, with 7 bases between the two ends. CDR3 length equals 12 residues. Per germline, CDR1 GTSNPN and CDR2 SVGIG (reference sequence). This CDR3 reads CAWSWAADTQYF. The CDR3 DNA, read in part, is TGTGCCTGGAGTTGGGCAGCAGATACG.

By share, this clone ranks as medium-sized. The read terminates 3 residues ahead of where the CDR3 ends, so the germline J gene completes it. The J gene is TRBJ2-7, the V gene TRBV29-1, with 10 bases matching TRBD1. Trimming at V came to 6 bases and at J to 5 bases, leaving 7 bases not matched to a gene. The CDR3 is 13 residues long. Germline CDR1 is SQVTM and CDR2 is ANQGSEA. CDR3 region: CSVAGQGRDEQYF. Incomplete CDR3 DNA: TGCAGCGTCGCGGGACAGGGGAGAGACGAG.

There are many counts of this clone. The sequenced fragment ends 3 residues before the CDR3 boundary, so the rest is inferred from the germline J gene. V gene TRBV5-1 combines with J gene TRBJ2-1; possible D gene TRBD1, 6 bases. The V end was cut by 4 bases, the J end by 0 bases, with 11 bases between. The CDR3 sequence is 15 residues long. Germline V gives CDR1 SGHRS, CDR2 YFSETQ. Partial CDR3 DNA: TGCGCCAGCAGCGAACAAGGGGGCTCCTACAATGAG. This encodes CASSEQGGSYNE. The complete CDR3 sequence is CASSEQGGSYNEQFF.

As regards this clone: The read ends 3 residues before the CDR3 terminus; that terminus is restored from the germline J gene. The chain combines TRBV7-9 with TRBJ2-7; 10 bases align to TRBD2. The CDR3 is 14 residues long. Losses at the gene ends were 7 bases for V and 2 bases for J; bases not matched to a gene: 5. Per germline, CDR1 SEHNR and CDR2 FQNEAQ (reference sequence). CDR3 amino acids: CASNKAGGAYEQYF. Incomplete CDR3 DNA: TGTGCCAGCAATAAAGCGGGGGGGGCCTACGAG.

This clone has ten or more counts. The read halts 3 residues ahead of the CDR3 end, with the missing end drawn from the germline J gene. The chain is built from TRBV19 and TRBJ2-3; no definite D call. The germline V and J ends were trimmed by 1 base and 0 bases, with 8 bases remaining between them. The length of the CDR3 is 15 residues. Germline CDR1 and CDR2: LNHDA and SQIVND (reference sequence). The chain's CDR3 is CASSIGPGSTDTQYF. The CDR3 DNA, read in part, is TGTGCCAGTAGTATAGGGCCGGGTAGCACAGATACG.

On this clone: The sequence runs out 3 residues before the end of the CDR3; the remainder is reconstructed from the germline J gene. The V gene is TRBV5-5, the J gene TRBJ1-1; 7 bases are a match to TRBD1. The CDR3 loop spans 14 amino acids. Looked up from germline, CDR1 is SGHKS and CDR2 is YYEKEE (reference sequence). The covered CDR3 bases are TGTGCCAGCTCATATTCCGGGACAGCCTGGGAA. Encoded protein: CASSYSGTAWE. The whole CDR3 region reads CASSYSGTAWEAFF.

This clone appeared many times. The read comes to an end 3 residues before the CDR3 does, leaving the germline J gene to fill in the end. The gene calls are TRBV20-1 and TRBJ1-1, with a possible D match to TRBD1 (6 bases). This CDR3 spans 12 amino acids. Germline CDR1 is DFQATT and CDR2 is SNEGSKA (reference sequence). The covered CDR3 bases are TGCAGTGTCCCAGGACAGCAGCCCGAA. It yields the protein CSVPGQQPE. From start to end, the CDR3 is CSVPGQQPEAFF.

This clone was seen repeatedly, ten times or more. The DNA read from the CDR3 is TGCAGTGCTAGATTTCAGGGACAGGCCTACGAG. Protein product: CSARFQGQAYE. Given in full, the CDR3 is CSARFQGQAYEQYF. This sequence joins TRBV20-1 and TRBJ2-7; 8 bases align to TRBD1. The read ends 3 residues before the CDR3 terminus; that terminus is restored from the germline J gene. The junction had 5 bases not matched to a gene; V was cut back by 2 bases and J by 2 bases. The CDR3 totals 14 residues. CDR1 and CDR2 (germline): DFQATT, SNEGSKA (reference sequence).

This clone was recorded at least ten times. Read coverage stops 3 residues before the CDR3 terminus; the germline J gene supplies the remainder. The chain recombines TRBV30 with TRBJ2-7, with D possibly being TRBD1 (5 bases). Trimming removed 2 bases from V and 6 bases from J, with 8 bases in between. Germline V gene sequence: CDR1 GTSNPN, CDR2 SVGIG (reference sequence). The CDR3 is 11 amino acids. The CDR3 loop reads CAWSSGFEQYF. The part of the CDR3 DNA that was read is TGTGCCTGGAGTTCAGGGTTCGAG.

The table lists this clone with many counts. Incomplete CDR3 DNA: TGTGCCAGCATGGAAGGGGGCACCGGGGAG. It codes for CASMEGGTGE. Given in full, the CDR3 is CASMEGGTGELFF. The rearrangement uses TRBV7-9 and TRBJ2-2; D might be TRBD1 (6 bases). The read falls 3 residues short of the CDR3 end, and the missing part is taken from the germline J gene. The germline V gene encodes CDR1 SEHNR and CDR2 FQNEAQ (reference sequence). Deletions cut 7 bases from V and 4 bases from J, with 10 bases between. The CDR3 spans 13 residues.

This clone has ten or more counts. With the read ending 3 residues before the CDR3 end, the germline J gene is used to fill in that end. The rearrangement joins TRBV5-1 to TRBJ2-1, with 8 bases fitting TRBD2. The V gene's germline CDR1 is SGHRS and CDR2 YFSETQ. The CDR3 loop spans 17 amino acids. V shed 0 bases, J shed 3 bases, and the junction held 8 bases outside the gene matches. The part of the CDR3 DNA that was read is TGCGCCAGCAGCTTGGAGTTTAGGAGCGGGAGCTACAATGAG. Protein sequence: CASSLEFRSGSYNE. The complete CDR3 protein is CASSLEFRSGSYNEQFF.

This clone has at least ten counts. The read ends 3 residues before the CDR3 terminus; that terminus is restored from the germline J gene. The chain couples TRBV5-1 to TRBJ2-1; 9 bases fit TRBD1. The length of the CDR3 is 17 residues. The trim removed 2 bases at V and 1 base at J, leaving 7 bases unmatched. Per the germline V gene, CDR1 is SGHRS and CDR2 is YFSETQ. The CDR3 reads CASSFRGQGQSYNEQFF. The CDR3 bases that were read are TGCGCCAGCAGCTTTCGGGGACAGGGCCAATCCTACAATGAG.

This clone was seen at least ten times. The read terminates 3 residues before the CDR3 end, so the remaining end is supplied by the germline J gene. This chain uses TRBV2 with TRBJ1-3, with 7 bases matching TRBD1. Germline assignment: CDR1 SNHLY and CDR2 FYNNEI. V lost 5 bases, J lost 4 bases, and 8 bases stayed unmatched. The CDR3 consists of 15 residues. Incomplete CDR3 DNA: TGTGCCAGCAGTCGACAGGGAACGGGCGGAAACACC. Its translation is CASSRQGTGGNT. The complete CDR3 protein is CASSRQGTGGNTIYF.

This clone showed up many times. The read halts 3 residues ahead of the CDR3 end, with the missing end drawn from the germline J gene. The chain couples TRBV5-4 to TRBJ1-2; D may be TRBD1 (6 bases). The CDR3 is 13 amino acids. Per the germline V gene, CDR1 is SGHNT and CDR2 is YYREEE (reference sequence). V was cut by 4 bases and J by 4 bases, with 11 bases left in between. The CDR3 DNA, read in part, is TGTGCCAGCAGCGCTGACAGGACCTATGGC. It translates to CASSADRTYG. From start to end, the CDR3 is CASSADRTYGYTF.

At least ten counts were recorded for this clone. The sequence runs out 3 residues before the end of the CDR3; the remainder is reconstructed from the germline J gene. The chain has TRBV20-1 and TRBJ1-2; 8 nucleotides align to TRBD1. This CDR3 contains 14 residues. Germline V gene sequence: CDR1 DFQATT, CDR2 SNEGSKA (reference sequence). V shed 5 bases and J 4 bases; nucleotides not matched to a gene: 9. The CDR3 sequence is CSAPWAGGSYGYTF. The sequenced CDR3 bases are TGCAGTGCTCCTTGGGCAGGGGGCAGCTATGGC.

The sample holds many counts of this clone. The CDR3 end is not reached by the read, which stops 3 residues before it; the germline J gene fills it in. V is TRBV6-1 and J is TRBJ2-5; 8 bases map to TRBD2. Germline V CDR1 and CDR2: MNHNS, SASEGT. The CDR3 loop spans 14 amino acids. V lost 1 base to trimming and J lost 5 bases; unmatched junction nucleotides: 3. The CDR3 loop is CASSEERGGETQYF. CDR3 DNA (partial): TGTGCCAGCAGTGAAGAACGGGGGGGTGAGACC.

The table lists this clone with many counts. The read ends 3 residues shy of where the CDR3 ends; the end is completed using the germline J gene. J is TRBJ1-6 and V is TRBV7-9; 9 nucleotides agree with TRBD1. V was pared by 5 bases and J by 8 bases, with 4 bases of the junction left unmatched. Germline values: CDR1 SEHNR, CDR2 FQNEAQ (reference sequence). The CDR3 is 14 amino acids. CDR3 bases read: TGTGCCAGCAGCCCGACAGGGGGGTATTCACCC. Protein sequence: CASSPTGGYSP. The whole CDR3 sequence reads CASSPTGGYSPLHF.

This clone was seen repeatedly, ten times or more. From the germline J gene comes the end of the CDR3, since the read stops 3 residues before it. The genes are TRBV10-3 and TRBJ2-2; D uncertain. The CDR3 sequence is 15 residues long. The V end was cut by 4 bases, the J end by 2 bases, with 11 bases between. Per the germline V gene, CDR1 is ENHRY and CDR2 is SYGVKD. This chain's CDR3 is CAISVRQTNTGELFF. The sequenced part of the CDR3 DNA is TGTGCCATCAGTGTTCGACAAACAAACACCGGGGAG.

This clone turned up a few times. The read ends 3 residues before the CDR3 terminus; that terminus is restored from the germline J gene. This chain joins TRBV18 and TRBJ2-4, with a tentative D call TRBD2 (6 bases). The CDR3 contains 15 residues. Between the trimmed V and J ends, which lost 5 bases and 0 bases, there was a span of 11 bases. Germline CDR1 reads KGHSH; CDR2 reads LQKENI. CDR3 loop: CASSAGLEAKNIQYF. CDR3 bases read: TGTGCCAGCTCAGCGGGACTTGAAGCCAAAAACATT.

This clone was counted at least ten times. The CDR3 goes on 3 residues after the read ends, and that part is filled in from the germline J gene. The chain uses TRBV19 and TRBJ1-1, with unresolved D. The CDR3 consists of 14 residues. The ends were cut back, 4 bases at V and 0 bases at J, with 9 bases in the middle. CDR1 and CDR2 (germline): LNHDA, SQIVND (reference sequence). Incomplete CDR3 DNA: TGTGCCAGTAGTACACCCTCTATGAACACTGAA. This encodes CASSTPSMNTE. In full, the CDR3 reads CASSTPSMNTEAFF.

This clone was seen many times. The CDR3 DNA, read in part, is TGTGCCAGCAGCTTAGAGACGGGGGGCGGACAGCCC. Encoded protein: CASSLETGGGQP. The whole CDR3 sequence is CASSLETGGGQPQHF. This chain joins TRBV7-9 and TRBJ1-5; TRBD1 is a possible D gene (6 bases). The read is 3 residues too short to cover the CDR3 end, so that end is filled in from the germline J gene. Trimming cost V 1 base and J 7 bases, with 14 bases left between them. Germline V gene sequence: CDR1 SEHNR, CDR2 FQNEAQ (reference sequence). This CDR3 contains 15 residues. The variable domain in full, completed from reference TRBV7-9 and TRBJ1-5, reads DTGVSQNPRHKITKRGQNVTFRCDPISEHNRLYWYRQTLGQGPEFLTYFQNEAQLEKSRLLSDRFSAERPKGSFSTLEIQRTEQGDSAMYLCASSLETGGGQPQHFGDGTRLSIL.

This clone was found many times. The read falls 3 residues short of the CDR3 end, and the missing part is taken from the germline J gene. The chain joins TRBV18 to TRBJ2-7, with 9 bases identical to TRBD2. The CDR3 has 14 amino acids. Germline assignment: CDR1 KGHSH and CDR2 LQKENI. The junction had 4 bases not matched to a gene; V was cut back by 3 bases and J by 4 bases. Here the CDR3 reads CASSPASGTYEQYF. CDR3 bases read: TGTGCCAGCTCACCGGCTAGCGGGACTTACGAG.

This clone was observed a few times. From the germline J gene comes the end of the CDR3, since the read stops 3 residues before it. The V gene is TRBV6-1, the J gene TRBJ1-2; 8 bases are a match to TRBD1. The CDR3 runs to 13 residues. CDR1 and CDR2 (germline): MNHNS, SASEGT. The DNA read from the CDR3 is TGTGCCAGCAGTGAACAGGGGGCGGCCCGC. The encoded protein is CASSEQGAAR. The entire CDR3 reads CASSEQGAARYTF.

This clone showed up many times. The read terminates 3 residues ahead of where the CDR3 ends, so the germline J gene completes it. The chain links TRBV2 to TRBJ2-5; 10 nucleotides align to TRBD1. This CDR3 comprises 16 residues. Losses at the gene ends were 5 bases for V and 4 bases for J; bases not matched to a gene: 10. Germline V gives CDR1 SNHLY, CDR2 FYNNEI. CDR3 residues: CASSPYSGQGVETQYF. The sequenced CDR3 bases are TGTGCCAGCAGTCCCTATTCCGGACAGGGGGTAGAGACC.